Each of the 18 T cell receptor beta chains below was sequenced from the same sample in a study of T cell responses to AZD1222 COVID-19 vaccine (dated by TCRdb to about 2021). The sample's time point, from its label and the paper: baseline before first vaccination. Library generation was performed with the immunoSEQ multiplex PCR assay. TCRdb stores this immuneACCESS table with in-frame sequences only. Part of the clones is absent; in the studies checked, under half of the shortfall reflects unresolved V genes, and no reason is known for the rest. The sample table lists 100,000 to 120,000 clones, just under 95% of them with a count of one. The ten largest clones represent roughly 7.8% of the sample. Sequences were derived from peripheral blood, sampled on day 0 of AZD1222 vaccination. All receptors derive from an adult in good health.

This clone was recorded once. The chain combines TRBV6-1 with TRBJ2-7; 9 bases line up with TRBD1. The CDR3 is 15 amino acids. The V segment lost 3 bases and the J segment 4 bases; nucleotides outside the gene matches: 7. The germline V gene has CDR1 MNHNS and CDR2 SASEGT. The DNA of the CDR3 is TGTGCCAGCAGTGACGCGGGACAGGGTGGGTACGAGCAGTACTTC. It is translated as CASSDAGQGGYEQYF.

The CDR3 nucleotides read TGTGCCAGTAGTATAGAGGGACATCGGTCGGCTAATGAAAAACTGTTTTTT. It encodes CASSIEGHRSANEKLFF. The genes are TRBV19 and TRBJ1-4, with D perhaps TRBD1 (6 bases). Trimming took 0 bases from V and 3 from J, leaving 14 bases between them. Germline V gene data show CDR1 as LNHDA and CDR2 as SQIVND (reference sequence). The CDR3 is 17 residues long. Together with reference TRBV19 and TRBJ1-4, the CDR3 gives the full variable domain: DGGITQSPKYLFRKEGQNVTLSCEQNLNHDAMYWYRQDPGQGLRLIYYSQIVNDFQKGDIAEGYSVSREKKESFPLTVTSAQKNPTAFYLCASSIEGHRSANEKLFFGSGTQLSVL.

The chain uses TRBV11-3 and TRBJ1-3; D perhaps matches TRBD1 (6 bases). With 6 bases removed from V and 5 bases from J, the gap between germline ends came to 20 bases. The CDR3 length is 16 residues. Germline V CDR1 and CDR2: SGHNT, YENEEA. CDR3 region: CASSETQGLVRNTIYF. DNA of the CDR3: TGTGCCAGCAGTGAAACGCAGGGGTTGGTGAGAAACACCATATATTTT.

CDR3 sequence (DNA): TGTGCCAGCAGAAAGGGAGGTGAAGCTTTCTTT. Its protein is CASRKGGEAFF. This chain uses TRBV2 with TRBJ1-1; no clear D. The ends were cut back, 6 bases at V and 7 bases at J, with 9 bases in the middle. CDR1 is SNHLY, CDR2 FYNNEI, per germline. The length of the CDR3 is 11 residues.

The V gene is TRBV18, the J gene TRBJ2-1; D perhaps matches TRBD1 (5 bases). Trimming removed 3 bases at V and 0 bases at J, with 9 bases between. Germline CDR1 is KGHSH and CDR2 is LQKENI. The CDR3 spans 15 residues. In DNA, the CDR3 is TGTGCCAGCTCACCGTCGCAGGGCTCCTACAATGAGCAGTTCTTC. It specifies CASSPSQGSYNEQFF. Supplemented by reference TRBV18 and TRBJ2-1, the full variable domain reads NAGVMQNPRHLVRRRGQEARLRCSPMKGHSHVYWYRQLPEEGLKFMVYLQKENIIDESGMPKERFSAEFPKEGPSILRIQQVVRGDSAAYFCASSPSQGSYNEQFFGPGTRLTVL.

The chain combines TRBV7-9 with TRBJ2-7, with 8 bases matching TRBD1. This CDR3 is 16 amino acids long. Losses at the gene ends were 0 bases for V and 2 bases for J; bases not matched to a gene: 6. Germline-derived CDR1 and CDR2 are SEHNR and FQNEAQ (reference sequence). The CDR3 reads CASSLARGTGTYEQYF. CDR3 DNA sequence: TGTGCCAGCAGCTTAGCCCGCGGGACAGGTACCTACGAGCAGTACTTC.

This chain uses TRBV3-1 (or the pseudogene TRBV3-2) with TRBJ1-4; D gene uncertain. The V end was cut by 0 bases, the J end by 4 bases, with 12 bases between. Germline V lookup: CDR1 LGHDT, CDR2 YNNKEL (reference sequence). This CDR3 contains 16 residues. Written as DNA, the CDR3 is TGTGCCAGCAGCCAAGATGACCTCCTCGGTAATGAAAAACTGTTTTTT. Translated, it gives CASSQDDLLGNEKLFF.

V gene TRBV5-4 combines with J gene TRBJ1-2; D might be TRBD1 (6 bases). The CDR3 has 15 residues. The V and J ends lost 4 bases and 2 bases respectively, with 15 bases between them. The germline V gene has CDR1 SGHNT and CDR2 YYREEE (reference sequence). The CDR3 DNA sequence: TGTGCCAGCAGCCAGTCGAGACAGGCGAACTATGGCTACACCTTC. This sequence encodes CASSQSRQANYGYTF. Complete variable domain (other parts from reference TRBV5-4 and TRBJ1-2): ETGVTQSPTHLIKTRGQQVTLRCSSQSGHNTVSWYQQALGQGPQFIFQYYREEENGRGNFPPRFSGLQFPNYSSELNVNALELDDSALYLCASSQSRQANYGYTFGSGTRLTVV.

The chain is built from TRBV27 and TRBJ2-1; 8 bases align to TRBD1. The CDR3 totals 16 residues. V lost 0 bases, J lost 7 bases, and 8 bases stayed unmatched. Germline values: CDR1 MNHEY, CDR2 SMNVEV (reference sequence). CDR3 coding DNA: TGTGCCAGCAGTTTATCGTGGAGACAGGGGAAGAATGAGCAGTTCTTC. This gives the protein CASSLSWRQGKNEQFF.

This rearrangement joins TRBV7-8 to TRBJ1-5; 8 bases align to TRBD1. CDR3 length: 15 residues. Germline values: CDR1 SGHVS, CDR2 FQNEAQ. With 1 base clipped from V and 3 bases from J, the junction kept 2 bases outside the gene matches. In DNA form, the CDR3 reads TGTGCCAGCAGCTTAGGGACAGGGCACAATCAGCCCCAGCATTTT. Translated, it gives CASSLGTGHNQPQHF.

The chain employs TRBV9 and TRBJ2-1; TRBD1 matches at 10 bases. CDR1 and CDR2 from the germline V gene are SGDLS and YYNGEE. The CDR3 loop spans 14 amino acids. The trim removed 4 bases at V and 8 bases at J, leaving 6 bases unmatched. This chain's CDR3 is CASSPGDRGDEQFF. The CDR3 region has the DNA TGTGCCAGCAGCCCAGGGGACAGGGGAGATGAGCAGTTCTTC.

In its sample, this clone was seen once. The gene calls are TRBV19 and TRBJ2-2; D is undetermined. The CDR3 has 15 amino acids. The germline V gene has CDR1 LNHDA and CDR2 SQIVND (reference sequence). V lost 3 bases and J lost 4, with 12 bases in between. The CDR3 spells CASSIPSDRTGELFF. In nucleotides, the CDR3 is TGTGCCAGTAGTATCCCGTCCGACCGCACCGGGGAGCTGTTTTTT. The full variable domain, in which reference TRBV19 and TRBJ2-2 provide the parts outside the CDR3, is DGGITQSPKYLFRKEGQNVTLSCEQNLNHDAMYWYRQDPGQGLRLIYYSQIVNDFQKGDIAEGYSVSREKKESFPLTVTSAQKNPTAFYLCASSIPSDRTGELFFGEGSRLTVL.

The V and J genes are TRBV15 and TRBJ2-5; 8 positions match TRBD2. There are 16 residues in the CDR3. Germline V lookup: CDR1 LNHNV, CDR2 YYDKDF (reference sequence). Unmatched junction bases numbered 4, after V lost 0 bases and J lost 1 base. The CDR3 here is CATSREAGGLQETQYF. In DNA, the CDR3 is TGTGCCACCAGCAGAGAGGCGGGGGGACTCCAAGAGACCCAGTACTTC.

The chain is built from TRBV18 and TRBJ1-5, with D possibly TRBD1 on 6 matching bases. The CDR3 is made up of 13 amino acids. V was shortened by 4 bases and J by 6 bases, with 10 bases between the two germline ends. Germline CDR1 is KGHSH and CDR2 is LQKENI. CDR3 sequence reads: CASSQGEGQPQHF. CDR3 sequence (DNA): TGTGCCAGCTCACAGGGGGAAGGTCAGCCCCAGCATTTT. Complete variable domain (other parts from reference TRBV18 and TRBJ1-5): NAGVMQNPRHLVRRRGQEARLRCSPMKGHSHVYWYRQLPEEGLKFMVYLQKENIIDESGMPKERFSAEFPKEGPSILRIQQVVRGDSAAYFCASSQGEGQPQHFGDGTRLSIL.

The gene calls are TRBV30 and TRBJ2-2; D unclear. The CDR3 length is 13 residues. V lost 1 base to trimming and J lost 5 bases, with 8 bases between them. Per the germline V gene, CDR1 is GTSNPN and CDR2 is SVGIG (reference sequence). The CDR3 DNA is TGTGCCTGGAGTGAGGCCTCAACCGGGGAGCTGTTTTTT. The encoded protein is CAWSEASTGELFF.

The CDR3 loop is CAWIPGGAETQYF. Here the CDR3 DNA reads TGTGCCTGGATCCCGGGGGGGGCAGAGACCCAGTACTTC. The chain combines TRBV30 with TRBJ2-5; 8 positions match TRBD2. The germline gives CDR1 GTSNPN, CDR2 SVGIG (reference sequence). This CDR3 spans 13 amino acids. The J segment lost 4 bases and the V segment lost 4 bases, leaving 5 bases of the junction unmatched. The complete variable domain, with remaining parts taken from reference TRBV30 and TRBJ2-5, reads SQTIHQWPATLVQPVGSPLSLECTVEGTSNPNLYWYRQAAGRGLQLLFYSVGIGQISSEVPQNLSASRPQDRQFILSSKKLLLSDSGFYLCAWIPGGAETQYFGPGTRLLVL.

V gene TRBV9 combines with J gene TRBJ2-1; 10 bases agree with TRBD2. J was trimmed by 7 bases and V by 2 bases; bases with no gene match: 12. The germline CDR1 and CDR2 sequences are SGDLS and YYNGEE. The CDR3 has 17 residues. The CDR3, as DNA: TGTGCCAGCAGCGTCCGAGCGGGGGGGGATAGTGGTAATGAGCAGTTCTTC. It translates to CASSVRAGGDSGNEQFF.

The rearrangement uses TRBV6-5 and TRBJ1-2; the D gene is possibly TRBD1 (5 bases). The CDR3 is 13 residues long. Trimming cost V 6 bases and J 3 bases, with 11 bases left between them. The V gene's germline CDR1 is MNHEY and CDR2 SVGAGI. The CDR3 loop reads CASRETVDYGYTF. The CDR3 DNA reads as TGTGCCAGCAGAGAGACAGTCGACTATGGCTACACCTTC.